The 5 T cell receptor beta chains in this list originate from one sample, sequenced in a study of Graves' ophthalmopathy and Graves' hyperthyroidism. Amplification of TCR beta CDR3 regions used RNA transcripts. First-round RT-PCR used HTBI primers; second-round multiplex PCR followed. MiXCR, run by TCRdb on the multiplex PCR reads, gives a single entry per CDR3 protein. The sample contains around 600,000 distinct CDR3 sequences, more than 40% of which appear only once. The sample taken for sequencing was peripheral blood. These receptors originate from an adult man with Graves' ophthalmopathy.

The rearrangement joins TRBV2 to TRBJ1-2; unclear D gene. Germline V lookup: CDR1 SNHLY, CDR2 FYNNEI. The CDR3 sequence is 16 residues long. Trimming took off 7 bases at V and 0 bases at J, with 18 bases between the two ends. The CDR3 reads CASMSPGNGANYGYTF. The DNA of the CDR3 is TGTGCCAGCATGTCCCCTGGAAACGGAGCTAACTATGGCTACACCTTC. Full variable domain (missing parts from reference TRBV2 and TRBJ1-2): EPEVTQTPSHQVTQMGQEVILRCVPISNHLYFYWYRQILGQKVEFLVSFYNNEISEKSEIFDDQFSVERPDGSNFTLKIRSTKLEDSAMYFCASMSPGNGANYGYTFGSGTRLTVV.

Many counts were recorded for this clonotype. This chain joins TRBV11-3 and TRBJ2-7, with D hard to call. Trimming took off 1 base at V and 6 bases at J, with 10 bases between the two ends. There are 13 residues in the CDR3. In germline, CDR1 is SGHNT, CDR2 YENEEA. CDR3 sequence reads: CASSLADYGEQYF. CDR3 nucleotide sequence: TGTGCCAGCAGCTTAGCGGATTACGGCGAGCAGTACTTC.

The chain uses TRBV6-1 and TRBJ1-1; 7 nucleotides align to TRBD1. The trim removed 6 bases at V and 11 bases at J, leaving 6 bases unmatched. This CDR3 is built from 11 residues. CDR1 MNHNS and CDR2 SASEGT come from the germline V gene. CDR3 coding DNA: TGTGCCAGCAGGGATAGACAGGGCGCTTTCTTT. Encoded protein: CASRDRQGAFF.

The chain uses TRBV19 and TRBJ2-6, with 7 bases lining up with TRBD2. V lost 9 bases to trimming and J lost 11 bases; unmatched junction nucleotides: 16. The CDR3 length is 15 residues. Germline CDR1 and CDR2: LNHDA and SQIVND (reference sequence). The CDR3 DNA follows: TGTGCCAGCAGTTACTCGCGGGAGCGGTCCTACGTCCTGACTTTC. Encoded protein: CASSYSRERSYVLTF.

V usage is TRBV29-1 and J usage is TRBJ1-5; no firm D call. The CDR3 runs to 11 residues. V lost 6 bases and J 13 bases, leaving 16 bases between the germline ends. Germline CDR1 SQVTM, CDR2 ANQGSEA. CDR3 DNA: TGCAGCGTCACTAGCGGGAGGGAACAGCATTTT. Translation gives CSVTSGREQHF.